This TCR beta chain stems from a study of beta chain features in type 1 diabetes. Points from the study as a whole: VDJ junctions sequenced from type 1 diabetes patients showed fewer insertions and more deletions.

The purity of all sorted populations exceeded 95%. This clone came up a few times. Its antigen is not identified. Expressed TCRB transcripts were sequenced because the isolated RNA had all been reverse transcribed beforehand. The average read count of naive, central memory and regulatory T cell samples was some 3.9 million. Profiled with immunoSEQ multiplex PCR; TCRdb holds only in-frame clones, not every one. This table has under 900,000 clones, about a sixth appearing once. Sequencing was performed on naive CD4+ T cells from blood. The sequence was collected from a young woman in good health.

CDR3 protein: CASSPIAGTGELFF. The CDR3 coding sequence is TGTGCCAGCAGCCCCATAGCGGGCACCGGGGAGCTGTTTTTT. The chain links TRBV11-2 to TRBJ2-2, with TRBD2 matching 7 bases. V gave up 5 bases and J gave up 4 bases; unmatched junction bases: 4. The length of the CDR3 is 14 residues. Germline V gives CDR1 SGHAT, CDR2 FQNNGV.